This TCR beta chain was captured by sequencing in a study of blood T cells in healthy people across ages. Together with a sample-barcoded 5' primer, a J-beta primer mix was included in a second PCR lasting about 7 to 12 cycles. A single record per CDR3 protein comes from TCRdb applying MiXCR to the 5' RACE reads. The profile shows 600,000 or so distinct CDR3 sequences, about 28% of them singletons. Trimming shortened V by 0 bases and J by 7 bases, and 13 bases separated the two germline ends. The CDR3 sequence is 14 residues long. Germline CDR1 is SGHRS and CDR2 is YFSETQ. The study drew donors from healthy Caucasian individuals in Russia aged about 6 to 90. Findings and limits, study-wide: Among T cells, TCR beta diversity per million cells dropped roughly linearly as age rose. TCR beta diversity tracked closely with naive T cell percentage. Long-lived donors carried more naive CD4+ cells and greater diversity than aged donors.

A few counts support this clonotype. The antigen is not known. The chain is built from TRBV5-1 and TRBJ1-2; TRBD1 might be the D (5 bases). The TCR sequence derives from a woman older than 75 in good health. Sequencing was carried out using blood. The CDR3 region is CASSLGGEFGGYTF. Written as DNA, the CDR3 is TGCGCCAGCAGCTTGGGGGGGGAATTCGGTGGCTACACCTTC.